This TCR beta chain appears in the sequencing data of a study of blood T cell repertoires in COVID-19. The CDR3 has 13 residues. The germline gives CDR1 LGHNA, CDR2 YNFKEQ. The ends were cut back, 0 bases at V and 6 bases at J, with 5 bases in the middle. The assay was immunoSEQ multiplex PCR, and TCRdb's table has in-frame clones only and misses some. The sample has some 300,000 clones; around four fifths are singletons. The sample was peripheral blood. The chain has TRBV4-2 and TRBJ2-2, with unresolved D. This TCR was sampled from a woman aged 45-59 years with active or convalescent COVID-19. The CDR3 DNA follows: TGTGCCAGCAGCCAAGATGGCTCCGGGGAGCTGTTTTTT. This encodes CASSQDGSGELFF.